The next 30 T cell receptor beta chains were all read from a single sample in a study of T cell responses to AZD1222 COVID-19 vaccine. Clones were read by immunoSEQ multiplex PCR, and TCRdb kept only the in-frame ones, dropping some. Of approximately 100,000 clones listed, more than 90% are singletons. Sample: peripheral blood, taken on day 0 of AZD1222 vaccination. The receptors here all came from an adult in good health.

The genes are TRBV7-2 and TRBJ1-6; perhaps TRBD1 as D (5 bases). V was trimmed by 5 bases and J by 6 bases, leaving 17 bases between them. The CDR3 covers 16 residues. Germline CDR1 SGHTA, CDR2 FQGNSA. CDR3 region: CASSPLGGRFNSPLHF. The CDR3 DNA follows: TGTGCCAGCAGCCCCCTGGGGGGAAGGTTTAATTCACCCCTCCACTTT.

This clone was counted a single time. As DNA, the CDR3 is TGTGCCAGCTCACCCCTTCCCGCAGGGCCTTTCGCTGGAAACACCATATATTTT. Amino acids: CASSPLPAGPFAGNTIYF. The V gene is TRBV18, the J gene TRBJ1-3, with a possible D match to TRBD1 (5 bases). V gave up 3 bases and J gave up 2 bases, with 20 bases separating them. Germline V gene lookup returns CDR1 KGHSH and CDR2 LQKENI. The CDR3 sequence is 18 residues long.

This chain links TRBV3-1 (or the pseudogene TRBV3-2) with TRBJ1-2; tentatively, D is TRBD1 (6 bases). Germline lookup yields CDR1 LGHDT and CDR2 YNNKEL (reference sequence). Trimming took off 3 bases at V and 3 bases at J, with 20 bases between the two ends. The CDR3 runs to 17 residues. CDR3 nucleotide sequence: TGTGCCAGCAGCCACCTCATAACAGGGCCTTCTGACTATGGCTACACCTTC. Translated, it gives CASSHLITGPSDYGYTF.

The chain uses TRBV6-5 and TRBJ1-4; D remains ambiguous. This CDR3 is 15 amino acids long. Germline CDR1 reads MNHEY; CDR2 reads SVGAGI. V was cut by 6 bases and J by 0 bases, with 11 bases left in between. CDR3 residues: CASRPYRSTNEKLFF. In nucleotides, the CDR3 is TGTGCCAGCAGACCATACCGATCAACTAATGAAAAACTGTTTTTT.

This sequence joins TRBV19 and TRBJ2-1, with D unclear. Germline CDR1 reads LNHDA; CDR2 reads SQIVND (reference sequence). The length of the CDR3 is 14 residues. The V and J ends lost 4 bases and 0 bases respectively, with 7 bases between them. CDR3: CASSSGRSYNEQFF. CDR3 nucleotide sequence: TGTGCCAGTAGTAGTGGTCGCTCCTACAATGAGCAGTTCTTC.

On this clone: Compared with germline, one end of the junction differs, possibly owing to a read error. The rearrangement links TRBV11-3 to TRBJ1-1; D is perhaps TRBD1 (6 bases). The length of the CDR3 is 14 residues. Germline loops: CDR1 SGHNT, CDR2 YENEEA. The CDR3 reads CASSLMTSSAQGTF. The CDR3 coding sequence is TGTGCCAGCAGCCTTATGACATCCTCGGCCCAGGGGACTTTT. Full variable domain (missing parts from reference TRBV11-3 and TRBJ1-1): EAGVVQSPRYKIIEKKQPVAFWCNPISGHNTLYWYLQNLGQGPELLIRYENEEAVDDSQLPKDRFSAERLKGVDSTLKIQPAELGDSAVYLCASSLMTSSAQGTFGQGTRLTVV.

CDR3 sequence (DNA): TGTGCCAGCAGCCACGACCCCCGAGATTCACCCCTCCACTTT. It yields the protein CASSHDPRDSPLHF. The chain uses TRBV3-1 (or the pseudogene TRBV3-2) and TRBJ1-6; D is undetermined. The CDR3 has 14 residues. Deletions cut 3 bases from V and 8 bases from J, with 11 bases between. CDR1 LGHDT and CDR2 YNNKEL come from the germline V gene (reference sequence).

The rearrangement links TRBV18 to TRBJ2-7, with TRBD2 matching 14 bases. CDR1 KGHSH and CDR2 LQKENI come from the germline V gene. Germline trimming cut 0 bases from V and 0 bases from J; bases unmatched to any gene: 4. This CDR3 is 18 amino acids long. CDR3 residues: CASSPPGLAGAISYEQYF. The CDR3 bases are TGTGCCAGCTCACCACCGGGACTAGCGGGGGCGATCTCCTACGAGCAGTACTTC.

V and J are TRBV19 and TRBJ1-1; D unresolved. The V and J ends lost 3 bases and 5 bases respectively, with 7 bases between them. This CDR3 comprises 12 residues. Germline V gene data show CDR1 as LNHDA and CDR2 as SQIVND (reference sequence). In DNA form, the CDR3 reads TGTGCCAGTAGTATGTCGGGGACTGAAGCTTTCTTT. Its translation: CASSMSGTEAFF.

The chain combines TRBV2 with TRBJ1-5; D is unresolved. V lost 2 bases and J 4 bases, leaving 15 bases between the germline ends. CDR1 and CDR2 from the germline V gene are SNHLY and FYNNEI. This CDR3 has 16 amino acids. This CDR3 is CASSEYGFALNQPQHF. CDR3 nucleotides: TGTGCCAGCAGTGAATATGGCTTCGCCTTAAATCAGCCCCAGCATTTT.

The chain joins TRBV19 to TRBJ1-1; D might be TRBD1 (5 bases). The CDR3 extends over 12 amino acids. Deletions cut 3 bases from V and 8 bases from J, with 10 bases between. Germline values: CDR1 LNHDA, CDR2 SQIVND (reference sequence). CDR3 region: CASSIGAREAFF. In DNA, the CDR3 is TGTGCCAGTAGTATTGGGGCCCGCGAAGCTTTCTTT.

This chain uses TRBV25-1 with TRBJ2-3, with D perhaps being TRBD1 or TRBD2 (5 bases each). The CDR3 contains 16 residues. CDR1 is MGHDK and CDR2 is SYGVNS in the germline V gene. The V gene lost 4 bases and the J gene lost 0 bases, with 14 bases spanning the gap. In DNA form, the CDR3 reads TGTGCCAGCAGTGCCCTTGTAGGGGAGAGCACAGATACGCAGTATTTT. It codes for CASSALVGESTDTQYF.

This chain uses TRBV7-9 with TRBJ2-7; 15 nucleotides align to TRBD2. This CDR3 has 18 residues. With 5 bases clipped from V and 5 bases from J, the junction kept 13 bases outside the gene matches. Germline V gene data show CDR1 as SEHNR and CDR2 as FQNEAQ (reference sequence). The CDR3 loop is CASSPSRTSGGAVDEQYF. The CDR3, as DNA: TGTGCCAGCAGCCCAAGTCGGACTAGCGGGGGGGCCGTGGACGAGCAGTACTTC.

This sequence joins TRBV5-1 and TRBJ1-2; TRBD1 aligns across 10 bases. The V gene end was trimmed by 0 bases and the J gene end by 7 bases; junction bases not matched to a gene: 9. This CDR3 spans 16 amino acids. From germline, CDR1 is SGHRS and CDR2 YFSETQ. The CDR3 protein is CASSLDAGTGVSGYTF. In DNA, the CDR3 is TGCGCCAGCAGCTTGGATGCCGGGACAGGGGTGTCTGGCTACACCTTC. The entire variable domain, with the rest obtained from reference TRBV5-1 and TRBJ1-2, is as follows: KAGVTQTPRYLIKTRGQQVTLSCSPISGHRSVSWYQQTPGQGLQFLFEYFSETQRNKGNFPGRFSGRQFSNSRSEMNVSTLELGDSALYLCASSLDAGTGVSGYTFGSGTRLTVV.

The CDR3, as DNA: TGCAGCATTGGGTCGGCCGTTAACACTGAAGCTTTCTTT. Amino acid sequence: CSIGSAVNTEAFF. This chain uses TRBV29-1 with TRBJ1-1; D gene ambiguous. This CDR3 is 13 amino acids long. Germline V gene lookup returns CDR1 SQVTM and CDR2 ANQGSEA. V was clipped by 8 bases and J by 2 bases, with 15 bases between them.

The chain links TRBV19 to TRBJ2-1; D ambiguous. Looked up from germline, CDR1 is LNHDA and CDR2 is SQIVND (reference sequence). This CDR3 is 15 amino acids long. V was clipped by 3 bases and J by 4 bases, with 13 bases between them. The CDR3 loop is CASSIDSGVYNEQFF. Here the CDR3 DNA reads TGTGCCAGTAGTATCGACTCTGGGGTGTACAATGAGCAGTTCTTC.

In this sample, this clone turned up once. This chain joins TRBV5-4 and TRBJ1-1, with D maybe TRBD1 (5 bases). Looked up from germline, CDR1 is SGHNT and CDR2 is YYREEE (reference sequence). The CDR3 is 14 amino acids. Trimming left V 3 bases short and J 8 bases short, with 17 bases between. The CDR3 coding sequence is TGTGCCAGCAGCTCCCTCGGTGGGGCAGCCGAAGCTTTCTTT. This gives the protein CASSSLGGAAEAFF.

The genes are TRBV11-2 and TRBJ2-7; TRBD2 matches at 11 bases. Germline trimming cut 3 bases from V and 3 bases from J; bases unmatched to any gene: 10. Germline loops: CDR1 SGHAT, CDR2 FQNNGV. The CDR3 length is 17 residues. CDR3 nucleotides: TGTGCCAGCAGCTTGGCTGGACTAGCGGGTACCCTCTACGAGCAGTACTTC. Translation: CASSLAGLAGTLYEQYF. The whole variable domain, remainder taken from reference TRBV11-2 and TRBJ2-7, is EAGVAQSPRYKIIEKRQSVAFWCNPISGHATLYWYQQILGQGPKLLIQFQNNGVVDDSQLPKDRFSAERLKGVDSTLKIQPAKLEDSAVYLCASSLAGLAGTLYEQYFGPGTRLTVT.

This rearrangement joins TRBV12-3 or TRBV12-4 to TRBJ1-2, with D possibly being TRBD1 (6 bases). Trimming took off 3 bases at V and 5 bases at J, with 10 bases between the two ends. The CDR3 runs to 13 residues. CDR3 nucleotides: TGTGCCAGCAGTTTTTGGACAGATTATGGCTACACCTTC. It is translated as CASSFWTDYGYTF.

The V gene is TRBV10-3, the J gene TRBJ1-1; no clear D gene. CDR1 is ENHRY and CDR2 is SYGVKD in the germline V gene. V lost 10 bases to trimming and J lost 1 base, with 7 bases between them. This CDR3 has 11 amino acids. The CDR3 is CATHENTEAFF. The CDR3 DNA sequence: TGTGCCACTCACGAGAACACTGAAGCTTTCTTT.

The CDR3 region is CASSGGPGEIYQPQHF. CDR3 coding DNA: TGTGCCAGCAGTGGCGGGCCAGGGGAGATTTATCAGCCCCAGCATTTT. The V call is TRBV6-1, the J call TRBJ1-5; maybe TRBD1 (6 bases). This CDR3 has 16 residues. Per germline, CDR1 MNHNS and CDR2 SASEGT. Trimming removed 4 bases at V and 5 bases at J, with 18 bases between.

The gene calls are TRBV7-9 and TRBJ1-2; 7 bases match TRBD1. The junction had 4 bases not matched to a gene; V was cut back by 2 bases and J by 4 bases. In germline, CDR1 is SEHNR, CDR2 FQNEAQ (reference sequence). CDR3 length equals 14 residues. CDR3 nucleotide sequence: TGTGCCAGCAGCTTAAGTAGACAGGGCTATGGCTACACCTTC. It yields the protein CASSLSRQGYGYTF.

The chain uses TRBV19 and TRBJ1-5; TRBD1 agrees at 8 bases. This CDR3 is 13 amino acids long. The V gene's germline CDR1 is LNHDA and CDR2 SQIVND (reference sequence). With V trimmed by 4 bases and J by 5 bases, 1 base remained unmatched. CDR3 sequence (DNA): TGTGCCAGTAGTAAGGACAGGGATCAGCCCCAGCATTTT. As protein: CASSKDRDQPQHF.

The genes are TRBV5-5 and TRBJ1-3, with no clear D. The CDR3 contains 13 residues. V lost 4 bases, J lost 4 bases, and 9 bases lay in between. Germline CDR1 and CDR2: SGHKS and YYEKEE (reference sequence). The CDR3 nucleotides read TGTGCCAGCAGCCCGGTTGAGGGAAACACCATATATTTT. Translated, it gives CASSPVEGNTIYF. Full variable domain (remainder filled in from reference TRBV5-5 and TRBJ1-3): DAGVTQSPTHLIKTRGQQVTLRCSPISGHKSVSWYQQVLGQGPQFIFQYYEKEERGRGNFPDRFSARQFPNYSSELNVNALLLGDSALYLCASSPVEGNTIYFGEGSWLTVV.

This chain uses TRBV12-3 or TRBV12-4 with TRBJ2-5; D not certain. The CDR3 covers 11 residues. The germline V and J ends were trimmed by 3 bases and 5 bases, with 4 bases remaining between them. The CDR3 here is CASSFGETQYF. The CDR3 DNA reads as TGTGCCAGCAGTTTCGGTGAGACCCAGTACTTC.

CDR3 nucleotide sequence: TGTGCCAGCAGCTTGGCTGTGACAGGGGTTCCTCAGCCCCAGCATTTT. Protein product: CASSLAVTGVPQPQHF. V and J are TRBV5-8 and TRBJ1-5; 8 bases fit TRBD1. The CDR3 is 16 amino acids. Germline lookup yields CDR1 SGHTS and CDR2 YDEGEE. V was pared by 0 bases and J by 6 bases, with 8 bases of the junction left unmatched.

The chain is built from TRBV4-2 and TRBJ2-7; D is perhaps TRBD1 or TRBD2 (7 bases each). The CDR3 covers 16 residues. Trimming left V 0 bases short and J 3 bases short, with 15 bases between. Germline V gene lookup returns CDR1 LGHNA and CDR2 YNFKEQ. Here the CDR3 DNA reads TGTGCCAGCAGCCAAGATCCGGGCAGGGGGGGCTACGAGCAGTACTTC. Translation gives CASSQDPGRGGYEQYF.

The sample holds a few counts of this clone. The CDR3 bases are TGTGCCAGCAGGACAGGCGTTTCGGGTCCGCAGTATTTT. Protein: CASRTGVSGPQYF. The rearrangement uses TRBV25-1 and TRBJ2-3; D may be TRBD1 (6 bases). The ends were cut back, 6 bases at V and 10 bases at J, with 17 bases in the middle. Germline assignment: CDR1 MGHDK and CDR2 SYGVNS. This CDR3 contains 13 residues. Full variable domain (rest looked up from reference TRBV25-1 and TRBJ2-3): EADIYQTPRYLVIGTGKKITLECSQTMGHDKMYWYQQDPGMELHLIHYSYGVNSTEKGDLSSESTVSRIRTEHFPLTLESARPSHTSQYLCASRTGVSGPQYFGPGTRLTVL.

J is TRBJ2-1 and V is TRBV30; TRBD2 matches at 11 bases. Unmatched junction bases numbered 4, after V lost 3 bases and J lost 6 bases. The CDR3 contains 14 residues. The germline V gene has CDR1 GTSNPN and CDR2 SVGIG (reference sequence). The CDR3: CAWRTSGSLNEQFF. Written as DNA, the CDR3 is TGTGCCTGGAGAACTAGCGGGAGCCTCAATGAGCAGTTCTTC.

V and J are TRBV19 and TRBJ1-2, with TRBD1 as a possible D gene (5 bases). V gave up 5 bases and J gave up 5 bases, with 18 bases separating them. Looked up from germline, CDR1 is LNHDA and CDR2 is SQIVND (reference sequence). The CDR3 is 15 amino acids. The CDR3 coding sequence is TGTGCCAGTAGTTGGGGCGGGACCTCCGGGTATGGCTACACCTTC. As protein: CASSWGGTSGYGYTF.